The entry below gives a single TCR beta chain sequence along with its context. The CDR3 length is 14 residues. V was pared by 4 bases and J by 0 bases, with 9 bases between. Germline V lookup: CDR1 MNHNS, CDR2 SASEGT. This specimen belongs to a study of T cell changes during pregnancy in multiple sclerosis. TCRdb keeps only in-frame clones here, not all; method: immunoSEQ multiplex PCR. Of roughly 60,000 clones in the sample, roughly nine tenths were seen once. Sequenced material: CD4+ T cells from peripheral blood mononuclear cells, taken in the first trimester of pregnancy. This chain joins TRBV6-1 and TRBJ2-5; D is possibly TRBD1 (5 bases). This receptor was identified in a female donor with multiple sclerosis, enrolled in a pregnancy study. The CDR3 reads CASSGGTYQETQYF. The CDR3 DNA reads TGTGCCAGCAGTGGGGGCACCTACCAAGAGACCCAGTACTTC.